This TCR beta chain comes out of a study of blood T cell repertoires in COVID-19. Method: immunoSEQ multiplex PCR; TCRdb's copy keeps in-frame clones and lacks some. The table lists about 220,000 clones, approximately 82% of them singletons. The V and J ends lost 2 bases and 1 base respectively, with 5 bases between them. The germline gives CDR1 SGHRS, CDR2 YFSETQ. The CDR3 sequence is 13 residues long. The specimen was peripheral blood. The receptor comes from a man between 45 and 60 years old with active or convalescent COVID-19. The rearrangement uses TRBV5-1 and TRBJ2-3; maybe TRBD1 (5 bases). The CDR3 spells CASSLGGTDTQYF. CDR3 nucleotides: TGCGCCAGCAGCTTAGGGGGCACAGATACGCAGTATTTT.